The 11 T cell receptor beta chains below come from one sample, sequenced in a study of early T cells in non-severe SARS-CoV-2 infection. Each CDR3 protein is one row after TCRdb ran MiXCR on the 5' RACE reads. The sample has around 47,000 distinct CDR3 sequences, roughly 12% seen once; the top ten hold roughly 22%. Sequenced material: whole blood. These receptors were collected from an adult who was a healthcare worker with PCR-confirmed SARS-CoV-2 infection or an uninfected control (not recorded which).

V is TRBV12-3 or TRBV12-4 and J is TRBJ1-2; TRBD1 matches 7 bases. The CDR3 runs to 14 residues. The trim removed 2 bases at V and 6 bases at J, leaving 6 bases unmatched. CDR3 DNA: TGTGCCAGCAGTTTAACGGGAACAGGGGATGGCTACACCTTC. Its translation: CASSLTGTGDGYTF.

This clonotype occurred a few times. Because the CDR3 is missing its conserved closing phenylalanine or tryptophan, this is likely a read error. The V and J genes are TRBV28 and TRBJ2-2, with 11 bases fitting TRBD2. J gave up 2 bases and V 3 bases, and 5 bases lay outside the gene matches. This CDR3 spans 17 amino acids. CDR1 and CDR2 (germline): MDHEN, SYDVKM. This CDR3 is CASSFPLAGGNTGELFS. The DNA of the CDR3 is TGTGCCAGCAGTTTCCCCCTAGCGGGAGGAAACACCGGGGAGCTGTTTTCT.

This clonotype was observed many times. DNA for the CDR3: TGTGCCAGCAGCTTAGCCGACCGTGGGGAAAAACTGTTTTTT. Translating it yields CASSLADRGEKLFF. This chain links TRBV7-9 with TRBJ1-4, with unresolved D. The CDR3 loop spans 14 amino acids. V was trimmed by 0 bases and J by 8 bases, leaving 10 bases between them. CDR1 and CDR2 (germline): SEHNR, FQNEAQ (reference sequence).

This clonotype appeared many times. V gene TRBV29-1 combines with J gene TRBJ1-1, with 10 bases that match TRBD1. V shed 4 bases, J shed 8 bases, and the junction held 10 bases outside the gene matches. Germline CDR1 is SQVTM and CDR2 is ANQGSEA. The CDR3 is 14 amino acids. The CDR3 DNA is TGCAGCGTTGCTGAGACAGGGGGCGACTCGGAAGCTTTCTTT. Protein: CSVAETGGDSEAFF.

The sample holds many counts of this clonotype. CDR3: CASSPSSGANVLTF. CDR3 in DNA: TGTGCCAGCAGTCCCTCCTCTGGGGCCAACGTCCTGACTTTC. This chain joins TRBV12-3 or TRBV12-4 and TRBJ2-6; D unresolved. The V end lost 5 bases, the J end lost 0 bases, and 5 bases lay between the germline ends. The CDR3 extends over 14 amino acids.

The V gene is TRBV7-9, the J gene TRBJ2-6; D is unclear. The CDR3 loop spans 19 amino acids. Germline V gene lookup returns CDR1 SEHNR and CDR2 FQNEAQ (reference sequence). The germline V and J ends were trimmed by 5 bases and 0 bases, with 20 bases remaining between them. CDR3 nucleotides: TGTGCCAGCAGCCACAAAAGATCCCTCCCCAACTCTGGGGCCAACGTCCTGACTTTC. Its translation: CASSHKRSLPNSGANVLTF.

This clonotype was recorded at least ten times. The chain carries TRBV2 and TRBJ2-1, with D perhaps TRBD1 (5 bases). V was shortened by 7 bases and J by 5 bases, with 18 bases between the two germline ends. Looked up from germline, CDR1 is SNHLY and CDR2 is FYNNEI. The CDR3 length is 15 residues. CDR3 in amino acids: CASTTRQHFNNEQFF. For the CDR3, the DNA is TGTGCCAGCACTACGCGACAGCACTTTAACAATGAGCAGTTCTTC.

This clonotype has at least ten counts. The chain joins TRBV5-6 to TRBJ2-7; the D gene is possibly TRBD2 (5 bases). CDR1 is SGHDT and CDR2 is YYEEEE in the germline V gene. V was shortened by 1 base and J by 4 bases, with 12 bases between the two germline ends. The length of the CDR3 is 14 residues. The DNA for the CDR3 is TGTGCCAGCAGCTTGTTGTCGGGGAAGTACGAGCAGTACTTC. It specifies CASSLLSGKYEQYF.

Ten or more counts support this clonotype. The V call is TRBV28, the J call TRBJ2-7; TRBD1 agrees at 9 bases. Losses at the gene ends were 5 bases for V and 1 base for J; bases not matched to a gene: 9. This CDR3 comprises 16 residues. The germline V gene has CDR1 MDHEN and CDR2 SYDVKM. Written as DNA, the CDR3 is TGTGCCAGCAGTGGAACCGGGACAGGGCATTCCTACGAGCAGTACTTC. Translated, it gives CASSGTGTGHSYEQYF.

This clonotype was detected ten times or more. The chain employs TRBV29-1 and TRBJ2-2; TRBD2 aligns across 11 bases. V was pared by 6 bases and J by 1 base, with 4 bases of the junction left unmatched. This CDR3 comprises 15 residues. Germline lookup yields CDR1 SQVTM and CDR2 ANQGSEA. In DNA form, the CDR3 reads TGCAGCGTCAAGACTAGCGGGGTGAACACCGGGGAGCTGTTTTTT. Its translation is CSVKTSGVNTGELFF.

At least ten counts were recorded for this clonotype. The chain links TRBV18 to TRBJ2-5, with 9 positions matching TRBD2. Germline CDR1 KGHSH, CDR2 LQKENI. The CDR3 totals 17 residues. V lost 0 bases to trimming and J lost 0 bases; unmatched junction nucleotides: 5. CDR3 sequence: CASSPPRAGGYQETQYF. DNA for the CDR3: TGTGCCAGCTCACCACCGAGGGCGGGAGGGTACCAAGAGACCCAGTACTTC.